This TCR beta chain was profiled in a study of regulatory T cells in long-lasting Graves disease. With iRepertoire HTBI primers and Arm-PCR of CDR3 regions, TCR beta libraries were built. TCRdb used MiXCR to reprocess the multiplex PCR reads, holding one entry per CDR3 protein. The profile shows about 470,000 distinct CDR3 sequences, under 25% of them singletons. Regarding time point: persistent/refractory GD, antithyroid drugs over 5 years with positive TRAb. There was RNA extracted from PBMCs, and the TCR library was made from it. This clonotype appeared many times. Its antigen is undetermined. Study observations and caveats: Clonotypes that were public and shared totalled approximately 2,800 in persistent patients versus 750 to 1,000 in new patients. Sampling was limited to peripheral blood rather than thyroid tissue.

Source: peripheral blood mononuclear cells (PBMCs), taken when the disease was refractory, from a patient treated with antithyroid drugs. This TCR came from a female donor with Graves disease.

DNA of the CDR3: TGTGCCAGCAGCTTAGGAGGCAGCAATAATGAAAAACTGTTTTTT. This translates into CASSLGGSNNEKLFF. The chain is built from TRBV7-6 and TRBJ1-4; D remains unclear. The CDR3 contains 15 residues. V was pared by 1 base and J by 4 bases, with 10 bases between. The germline V gene encodes CDR1 SGHVS and CDR2 FNYEAQ.